These 21 T cell receptor beta chains were sequenced from one sample in a study of blood T cell repertoires in COVID-19. Assay: immunoSEQ multiplex PCR; the TCRdb copy retains only in-frame clones and omits some. The table has a few hundred thousand clones, 85% to 90% seen once; the top ten hold roughly 3.9%. Material for sequencing was peripheral blood. These receptors were obtained from a woman aged 40 to 50 with acute or convalescent COVID-19.

This chain connects TRBV5-1 to TRBJ1-3; no clear D. Per germline, CDR1 SGHRS and CDR2 YFSETQ. Trimming left V 0 bases short and J 2 bases short, with 9 bases between. The CDR3 loop spans 15 amino acids. CDR3 protein: CASSLESLPGNTIYF. CDR3 bases: TGCGCCAGCAGCTTGGAAAGCCTGCCTGGAAACACCATATATTTT.

The gene calls are TRBV5-1 and TRBJ2-3, with D unresolved. The V gene lost 1 base and the J gene lost 1 base, with 10 bases spanning the gap. Per germline, CDR1 SGHRS and CDR2 YFSETQ. The CDR3 is 15 residues long. The CDR3 region is CASSLSSVGTDTQYF. DNA of the CDR3: TGCGCCAGCAGCTTGTCTTCCGTTGGCACAGATACGCAGTATTTT. Looking up the rest from reference TRBV5-1 and TRBJ2-3 gives the full variable domain: KAGVTQTPRYLIKTRGQQVTLSCSPISGHRSVSWYQQTPGQGLQFLFEYFSETQRNKGNFPGRFSGRQFSNSRSEMNVSTLELGDSALYLCASSLSSVGTDTQYFGPGTRLTVL.

This clone was detected a few times. V gene TRBV19 combines with J gene TRBJ1-1; possible D gene TRBD1, 5 bases. V shed 4 bases and J shed 0 bases, with 9 bases lying between them. CDR1 and CDR2 (germline): LNHDA, SQIVND (reference sequence). The CDR3 is made up of 14 amino acids. The CDR3: CASSNGGLNTEAFF. The DNA of the CDR3 is TGTGCCAGTAGTAACGGGGGATTGAACACTGAAGCTTTCTTT.

The chain is built from TRBV7-8 and TRBJ2-3; possible D gene TRBD2, 5 bases. The CDR3 has 17 residues. Per the germline V gene, CDR1 is SGHVS and CDR2 is FQNEAQ. V was clipped by 1 base and J by 4 bases, with 18 bases between them. CDR3 nucleotide sequence: TGTGCCAGCAGCTTAGGAGGGAATCTTAGGCCCTCAGATACGCAGTATTTT. Translating it yields CASSLGGNLRPSDTQYF. Full variable domain (missing parts from reference TRBV7-8 and TRBJ2-3): GAGVSQSPRYKVAKRGQDVALRCDPISGHVSLFWYQQALGQGPEFLTYFQNEAQLDKSGLPSDRFFAERPEGSVSTLKIQRTQQEDSAVYLCASSLGGNLRPSDTQYFGPGTRLTVL.

CDR3 loop: CASSRLGQLNTEAFF. The CDR3 coding sequence is TGTGCCAGCAGCCGCCTTGGACAGCTGAACACTGAAGCTTTCTTT. This rearrangement joins TRBV4-2 to TRBJ1-1, with TRBD1 as a possible D gene (6 bases). The germline V and J ends were trimmed by 4 bases and 0 bases, with 12 bases remaining between them. From germline, CDR1 is LGHNA and CDR2 YNFKEQ. This CDR3 comprises 15 residues.

CDR3 sequence (DNA): TGCGCCAGCAGCCCGGTGGGGGGGGAGACCCAGTACTTC. Residues: CASSPVGGETQYF. V is TRBV5-1 and J is TRBJ2-5; the match to TRBD2 covers 7 bases. The J segment lost 5 bases and the V segment lost 4 bases, leaving 5 bases of the junction unmatched. The CDR3 totals 13 residues. Germline CDR1 reads SGHRS; CDR2 reads YFSETQ.

Here the CDR3 DNA reads TGTGCCAGTACCCCTGGGGGGACAGGGTACCCTCCGCCCCAGCATTTT. Its protein product is CASTPGGTGYPPPQHF. J is TRBJ1-5 and V is TRBV19; 9 bases fit TRBD1. The length of the CDR3 is 16 residues. V lost 7 bases to trimming and J lost 9 bases; unmatched junction nucleotides: 16. The V gene's germline CDR1 is LNHDA and CDR2 SQIVND (reference sequence).

This chain links TRBV7-9 with TRBJ2-1, with 10 bases fitting TRBD2. The CDR3 spans 15 residues. V dropped 4 bases and J dropped 13; count of bases not matched to a gene: 13. Germline CDR1 reads SEHNR; CDR2 reads FQNEAQ (reference sequence). The CDR3, as DNA: TGTGCCAGCAGCTCCTCGGGACTAGCGCAGGACGATCAGTTCTTC. Amino acid sequence: CASSSSGLAQDDQFF.

CDR3 DNA sequence: TGTGCCAGCAGCCCGACAGGGTTAGGCGAAAAACTGTTTTTT. This translates into CASSPTGLGEKLFF. The chain uses TRBV7-3 and TRBJ1-4; 7 bases line up with TRBD1. The J segment lost 8 bases and the V segment lost 5 bases, leaving 8 bases of the junction unmatched. Germline values: CDR1 SGHTA, CDR2 FQGTGA. This CDR3 region has 14 residues. The variable domain in full, completed from reference TRBV7-3 and TRBJ1-4, reads GAGVSQTPSNKVTEKGKYVELRCDPISGHTALYWYRQSLGQGPEFLIYFQGTGAADDSGLPNDRFFAVRPEGSVSTLKIQRTERGDSAVYLCASSPTGLGEKLFFGSGTQLSVL.

The CDR3 region has the DNA TGTGCCAGCAGTTACTCGGGGGCAACCGGGGAGCTGTTTTTT. As protein: CASSYSGATGELFF. The chain is built from TRBV6-6 and TRBJ2-2; D is possibly TRBD1 (6 bases). CDR3 length: 14 residues. The ends were cut back, 0 bases at V and 5 bases at J, with 7 bases in the middle. The germline V gene encodes CDR1 MNHNY and CDR2 SVGAGI (reference sequence).

The chain carries TRBV5-1 and TRBJ2-5, with D perhaps matching TRBD2 (5 bases). The CDR3 has 14 residues. Germline CDR1 reads SGHRS; CDR2 reads YFSETQ. The ends were cut back, 1 base at V and 5 bases at J, with 12 bases in the middle. The CDR3 DNA reads as TGCGCCAGCAGCTTGATGGGCGAGCGGGAGACCCAGTACTTC. Protein sequence: CASSLMGERETQYF.

This chain links TRBV7-2 with TRBJ1-2, with D maybe TRBD1 (5 bases). This CDR3 is built from 13 residues. Germline CDR1 SGHTA, CDR2 FQGNSA. Trimming shortened V by 5 bases and J by 3 bases, and 10 bases separated the two germline ends. The CDR3 nucleotides are TGTGCCAGCAGCCCCCCGGGGGACTATGGCTACACCTTC. Encoded protein: CASSPPGDYGYTF.

This chain links TRBV30 with TRBJ2-5; TRBD1 matches 8 bases. Germline values: CDR1 GTSNPN, CDR2 SVGIG (reference sequence). The CDR3 totals 15 residues. Trimming removed 5 bases from V and 4 bases from J; junction bases left unmatched: 12. CDR3 region: CAWGRRPQGAETQYF. The DNA for the CDR3 is TGTGCCTGGGGCAGGAGGCCGCAGGGGGCAGAGACCCAGTACTTC.

This chain joins TRBV7-9 and TRBJ2-1; possible D gene TRBD2, 5 bases. Deletions cut 7 bases from V and 6 bases from J, with 10 bases between. CDR3 length: 12 residues. Germline CDR1 is SEHNR and CDR2 is FQNEAQ (reference sequence). CDR3 in amino acids: CASTTGINEQFF. The CDR3 DNA reads as TGTGCCAGCACCACGGGAATCAATGAGCAGTTCTTC.

The chain has TRBV7-8 and TRBJ1-1; D is unclear. Between the trimmed V and J ends, which lost 5 bases and 2 bases, there was a span of 12 bases. Germline loops: CDR1 SGHVS, CDR2 FQNEAQ. The CDR3 runs to 14 residues. The CDR3 coding sequence is TGTGCCAGCAGCCCATGGGAGGACAACACTGAAGCTTTCTTT. Translation gives CASSPWEDNTEAFF.

This chain connects TRBV25-1 to TRBJ1-2, with D possibly matching TRBD1 (5 bases). Germline V lookup: CDR1 MGHDK, CDR2 SYGVNS. Trimming pared 5 bases from V and 2 bases from J, leaving 15 bases between. The CDR3 is 15 residues long. DNA for the CDR3: TGTGCCAGCAGTTCTCTGACAGTCTCGAACTATGGCTACACCTTC. Translation gives CASSSLTVSNYGYTF.

This chain connects TRBV18 to TRBJ1-2, with D perhaps TRBD1 (6 bases). V was trimmed by 4 bases and J by 4 bases, leaving 16 bases between them. Per the germline V gene, CDR1 is KGHSH and CDR2 is LQKENI. The CDR3 runs 15 residues. CDR3 DNA: TGTGCCAGCTCACTGAACAGGGAGAATACCTATGGCTACACCTTC. It encodes CASSLNRENTYGYTF.

This sequence joins TRBV15 and TRBJ2-1, with D possibly being TRBD2 (6 bases). The germline V gene has CDR1 LNHNV and CDR2 YYDKDF (reference sequence). This CDR3 spans 15 amino acids. The V end was cut by 0 bases, the J end by 10 bases, with 16 bases between. CDR3 sequence (DNA): TGTGCCACCAGCAGAGATAGGACATCCGCGGGAGAGCAGTTCTTC. The encoded protein is CATSRDRTSAGEQFF. Full variable domain (outside the CDR3, taken from reference TRBV15 and TRBJ2-1): DAMVIQNPRYQVTQFGKPVTLSCSQTLNHNVMYWYQQKSSQAPKLLFHYYDKDFNNEADTPDNFQSRRPNTSFCFLDIRSPGLGDTAMYLCATSRDRTSAGEQFFGPGTRLTVL.

The chain has TRBV5-4 and TRBJ1-2; 9 bases line up with TRBD1. With 4 bases clipped from V and 4 bases from J, the junction kept 5 bases outside the gene matches. Germline V gene lookup returns CDR1 SGHNT and CDR2 YYREEE (reference sequence). This CDR3 region has 14 residues. For the CDR3, the DNA is TGTGCCAGCAGCACGGGACAGGGCCCCTATGGCTACACCTTC. This codes for CASSTGQGPYGYTF.

The rearrangement uses TRBV11-3 and TRBJ2-3; TRBD1 agrees at 7 bases. Germline V lookup: CDR1 SGHNT, CDR2 YENEEA. The CDR3 loop spans 18 amino acids. V shed 1 base, J shed 2 bases, and the junction held 12 bases outside the gene matches. The CDR3 protein is CASSLGVMPGQNTDTQYF. The CDR3 DNA reads TGTGCCAGCAGCTTAGGAGTGATGCCGGGACAGAACACAGATACGCAGTATTTT.

The chain carries TRBV12-5 and TRBJ2-3; no definite D call. Germline CDR1 is LGHNT and CDR2 is FRNRAP. CDR3 length equals 17 residues. V shed 0 bases and J shed 0 bases, with 13 bases lying between them. CDR3 sequence: CASGLVLPASSTDTQYF. CDR3 DNA sequence: TGTGCTAGTGGTTTGGTACTGCCCGCCTCTAGCACAGATACGCAGTATTTT. The full variable domain, completed using reference TRBV12-5 and TRBJ2-3, is DARVTQTPRHKVTEMGQEVTMRCQPILGHNTVFWYRQTMMQGLELLAYFRNRAPLDDSGMPKDRFSAEMPDATLATLKIQPSEPRDSAVYFCASGLVLPASSTDTQYFGPGTRLTVL.